This entry is about one T cell receptor (beta chain). The data originate from a study of T cell responses to AZD1222 COVID-19 vaccine. Germline assignment: CDR1 KGHSH and CDR2 LQKENI. The CDR3 loop spans 15 amino acids. V lost 3 bases, J lost 1 base, and 11 bases lay in between. TCRdb's copy holds only in-frame clones and misses some; the assay was immunoSEQ multiplex PCR. Among tens of thousands of clones listed, 82% were seen once. The J gene is TRBJ2-3, the V gene TRBV18; D call uncertain. The sequenced sample was peripheral blood, obtained on day 0 of AZD1222 vaccination. This receptor was obtained from an adult in good health. As DNA, the CDR3 is TGTGCCAGCTCACCGTGGGGTGGTGGCACAGATACGCAGTATTTT. Translating it yields CASSPWGGGTDTQYF.